This TCR beta chain is drawn from a study of T cell repertoires in cytomegalovirus infection. Study as a whole: Signatures in public TCR beta sequences pointed to both CMV infection and matching HLA type. Study outcomes and limitations: The ex vivo response was dominated by HLA-C-restricted CMV-specific TCR beta clonotypes.

TCRdb passed the reads through MiXCR, listing each CDR3 protein once. The table lists approximately 250,000 distinct CDR3 sequences, approximately 13% of them singletons. Trimming removed 5 bases from V and 5 bases from J; junction bases left unmatched: 2. The germline gives CDR1 SGHVS, CDR2 FNYEAQ. The CDR3 extends over 13 amino acids. This clonotype was observed many times. Its antigen remains unidentified. Input material: PBMCs. This rearrangement joins TRBV7-6 to TRBJ2-2; TRBD2 agrees at 7 bases. The sequence derives from a human donor in good health (CMV status not recorded). Some clones in this sample may be carry-over from other donors' samples. The CDR3 coding sequence is TGTGCCAGCAGCCGGACTAGAACCGGGGAGCTGTTTTTT. The encoded protein is CASSRTRTGELFF.